The source of this TCR beta chain is a study of shared clonotypes between healthy human individuals. Each of the donors was a healthy adult who was HIV-negative and had not had a recent acute infection or vaccination. Data came from immunoSEQ multiplex PCR; TCRdb stores just in-frame clones and leaves some out. The sample records more than 2 million clones, more than 90% being singletons. This CDR3 region has 13 residues. V was pared by 6 bases and J by 8 bases, with 6 bases of the junction left unmatched. Germline lookup yields CDR1 MNHNY and CDR2 SVGAGI (reference sequence). The receptor's source is a man between 18 and 35 years old in good health. The genes are TRBV6-6 and TRBJ2-2; 7 bases agree with TRBD1. The sample taken for sequencing was naive CD4+ T cells sorted from blood. The subset denotes: CD45RA+ positively selected. CDR3 loop: CASRPRGSGELFF. The DNA of the CDR3 is TGTGCCAGCAGACCCAGGGGGTCGGGGGAGCTGTTTTTT.